This TCR beta chain derives from a study of blood T cell repertoires in COVID-19. The table came from immunoSEQ multiplex PCR; TCRdb's copy has only in-frame clones and leaves some out. The table records over 200,000 clones, approximately 79% of them present only once. With V trimmed by 5 bases and J by 1 base, 7 bases remained unmatched. In germline, CDR1 is MNHEY, CDR2 SMNVEV (reference sequence). The CDR3 contains 18 residues. Sequenced input: peripheral blood. The rearrangement links TRBV27 to TRBJ2-6; 11 bases align to TRBD1. The origin of this receptor is a human donor in a cohort sampled during active COVID-19. As DNA, the CDR3 is TGTGCCAGCAGTCCTGGACAGGGGGCGATATCTGGGGCCAACGTCCTGACTTTC. Its protein is CASSPGQGAISGANVLTF.